Sequencing of this TCR beta chain was carried out in a study of T cell changes during pregnancy in multiple sclerosis (dated by TCRdb to between 2017 and 2020). Describing the broader study: In women with multiple sclerosis, the researchers looked at how the T cell repertoire shifted as pregnancy progressed.

Library prep was done by the immunoSEQ multiplex PCR assay. Entries here come from immuneACCESS through TCRdb and include only in-frame sequences with V and J called. Some clones fail to appear in such tables; in the studies checked, an unresolved V gene covers under half of the shortfall, and the cause of the remainder is unknown. The sample has tens of thousands of clones on record, roughly 90% of them singletons. Roughly 2% of the sample rests with the top ten. Taken from the germline V gene, the CDR1 and CDR2 loops are SGHRS and YFSETQ. The cysteine opens and the phenylalanine closes a CDR3 of 13 amino acids. Left in the record is the CDR3 DNA by itself, 39 bases read in frame from the first base. V is pared back by 1 base and J by 6 bases, with 8 bases lying between the germline termini. With regard to this clone: Its antigen target is currently unknown. No base quality values were provided; no much bigger clone lies one nucleotide off.

Recombination linked TRBV5-1 to TRBJ2-1, with TRBD1 perhaps the D gene, on 7 matching bases. This receptor was obtained from a female donor in good health, enrolled as a control in a pregnancy study. Sequenced here: peripheral blood, sampled in the first trimester of pregnancy. The CDR3 in this case is CASSLQGGNEQFF. In nucleotide form, the sequence is TGCGCCAGCAGCTTGCAGGGGGGCAATGAGCAGTTCTTC.